A selection of T cell receptor beta chains follows, all from one sample in a study of naive and memory T cell subsets. TCRdb redid the calling of the UMI-ligation and nested PCR reads with MiXCR, one entry per CDR3 protein. This sample has tens of thousands of distinct CDR3 sequences, with roughly 14% found just once. Specimen: central memory CD4+ T cells from blood. These receptors were taken from a human donor in good health. Each CDR3 is given with its conserved first and last residue. D genes are given only for firm matches. Expanded clones are given a class, and other clones once, few, many or no size at all.

D gene: .
V gene: TRBV7-2
J gene: TRBJ2-1
clone size: .
CDR3 DNA: TGTGCCAGCAGCTTAGTTGGGCCTATCAACTACAATGAGCAGTTCTTC
CDR3 protein: CASSLVGPINYNEQFF

D gene: .
V gene: TRBV5-1
J gene: TRBJ2-1
clone size: many
CDR3 DNA: TGCGCCAGCAATCGGGACTCACCGCTCAATGAGCAGTTCTTC
CDR3 protein: CASNRDSPLNEQFF

D gene: TRBD1
V gene: TRBV4-2
J gene: TRBJ1-2
clone size: .
CDR3 DNA: TGTGCCAGCAGCCAAGGGGACAGGGACGGGTCTGGCTACACCTTC
CDR3 protein: CASSQGDRDGSGYTF

D gene: .
V gene: TRBV20-1
J gene: TRBJ2-2
clone size: .
CDR3 DNA: TGCAGTGCGGGACCTACAAACCCGAACACCGGGGAGCTGTTTTTT
CDR3 protein: CSAGPTNPNTGELFF

D gene: .
V gene: TRBV3-1
J gene: TRBJ2-7
clone size: .
CDR3 DNA: TGTGCCAGCAGCCAAGGGTCGGGGGCGGGCGAGCAGTACTTC
CDR3 protein: CASSQGSGAGEQYF

D gene: .
V gene: TRBV14
J gene: TRBJ1-3
clone size: few
CDR3 DNA: TGTGCCAGCAGCCAAGTCAAAGGGGTTGGAAACACCATATATTTT
CDR3 protein: CASSQVKGVGNTIYF

D gene: TRBD2
V gene: TRBV23-1
J gene: TRBJ2-5
clone size: many
CDR3 DNA: TGCGCCAGCAGCCGAGCAGGACTAGAAAAGGAAGAGACCCAGTACTTC
CDR3 protein: CASSRAGLEKEETQYF

D gene: .
V gene: TRBV6-5
J gene: TRBJ1-2
clone size: few
CDR3 DNA: TGTGCCAGCAGGAGCGAACGGCTCCTTAACTATGGCTACACCTTC
CDR3 protein: CASRSERLLNYGYTF

D gene: TRBD2
V gene: TRBV10-1
J gene: TRBJ2-3
clone size: few
CDR3 DNA: TGCGCCAGCAGTGAGACGAGACTAGCGGGCCATACGCAGTATTTT
CDR3 protein: CASSETRLAGHTQYF

D gene: TRBD1
V gene: TRBV20-1
J gene: TRBJ2-5
clone size: few
CDR3 DNA: TGCAGTGCCCCGGAGGGGACAGGGCCTGGAGAGACCCAGTACTTC
CDR3 protein: CSAPEGTGPGETQYF

D gene: .
V gene: TRBV5-1
J gene: TRBJ1-6
clone size: .
CDR3 DNA: TGCGCCAGCAGCCCTGCCCGGTATATGGATTCACCCCTCCACTTT
CDR3 protein: CASSPARYMDSPLHF

D gene: .
V gene: TRBV7-2
J gene: TRBJ2-4
clone size: many
CDR3 DNA: TGTGCCAGCAGCCCCGAACTAGCCAAAAACATTCAGTACTTC
CDR3 protein: CASSPELAKNIQYF

D gene: TRBD1
V gene: TRBV7-2
J gene: TRBJ1-5
clone size: many
CDR3 DNA: TGTGCCAGCAGCCGCCTGGGACAGGGAAGGCAGCCCCAGCATTTT
CDR3 protein: CASSRLGQGRQPQHF

D gene: TRBD2
V gene: TRBV20-1
J gene: TRBJ2-5
clone size: .
CDR3 DNA: TGCAGTGCCATACTAGCGGGAGCATTGGAGACCCAGTACTTC
CDR3 protein: CSAILAGALETQYF

D gene: TRBD1
V gene: TRBV20-1
J gene: TRBJ1-5
clone size: .
CDR3 DNA: TGCAGTGCTAGAGATATCTTCGGGACAGTCTATCAGCCCCAGCATTTT
CDR3 protein: CSARDIFGTVYQPQHF

D gene: .
V gene: TRBV28
J gene: TRBJ2-6
clone size: .
CDR3 DNA: TGTGCCAGCAAGGTTCACTTGGCCAACGTCCTGACTTTC
CDR3 protein: CASKVHLANVLTF

D gene: TRBD2
V gene: TRBV4-2
J gene: TRBJ2-5
clone size: few
CDR3 DNA: TGTGCCAGCAGCCAAGACGAGCTAGCGGGAGGGCGCCGGGAGACCCAGTACTTC
CDR3 protein: CASSQDELAGGRRETQYF

D gene: .
V gene: TRBV28
J gene: TRBJ2-1
clone size: .
CDR3 DNA: TGTGCCAGCAGTTTATTGTGGGGGGCGCGATTTGAGCAGTTCTTC
CDR3 protein: CASSLLWGARFEQFF

D gene: .
V gene: TRBV19
J gene: TRBJ2-1
clone size: .
CDR3 DNA: TGTGCCAGTAGTGCGAGAGACTTGCTCAGTGAGCAGTTCTTC
CDR3 protein: CASSARDLLSEQFF

D gene: .
V gene: TRBV7-9
J gene: TRBJ2-2
clone size: .
CDR3 DNA: TGTGCCGTACGGACTGGGAGGACCGGGGAGCTGTTTTTT
CDR3 protein: CAVRTGRTGELFF

D gene: TRBD1
V gene: TRBV6-5
J gene: TRBJ1-1
clone size: few
CDR3 DNA: TGTGCCAGCAAGCCGGGACAGAAGAACACTGAAGCTTTCTTT
CDR3 protein: CASKPGQKNTEAFF

D gene: .
V gene: TRBV5-4
J gene: TRBJ1-5
clone size: few
CDR3 DNA: TGTGCCAGCAGCTTGGGCAGGGCCCAGCATTTT
CDR3 protein: CASSLGRAQHF

D gene: .
V gene: TRBV25-1
J gene: TRBJ1-1
clone size: .
CDR3 DNA: TGTGCCAGCAGTCCCGCCGGGACTCCAGAACCCCCTTTCTTT
CDR3 protein: CASSPAGTPEPPFF

D gene: TRBD1
V gene: TRBV29-1
J gene: TRBJ1-5
clone size: .
CDR3 DNA: TGCAGCGTTGCAGCCGGGACAGGACACAATCAGCCCCAGCATTTT
CDR3 protein: CSVAAGTGHNQPQHF

D gene: .
V gene: TRBV2
J gene: TRBJ1-1
clone size: few
CDR3 DNA: TGTGCCAGCAGCGGTAAGACCCGCTCAACCACTGAAGCTTTCTTT
CDR3 protein: CASSGKTRSTTEAFF

D gene: .
V gene: TRBV20-1
J gene: TRBJ2-3
clone size: few
CDR3 DNA: TGCAGTGCCACGAAGGAAATACTCACAGATACGCAGTATTTT
CDR3 protein: CSATKEILTDTQYF

D gene: .
V gene: TRBV12-3/TRBV12-4
J gene: TRBJ2-2
clone size: few
CDR3 DNA: TGTGCCAGCAGGGTGACAGGCACCGGGGAGCTGTTTTTT
CDR3 protein: CASRVTGTGELFF

D gene: TRBD2
V gene: TRBV11-2
J gene: TRBJ2-3
clone size: many
CDR3 DNA: TGTGCCAGCAGCACAACCGGGACTAGCGGGAGTACGCAGTATTTT
CDR3 protein: CASSTTGTSGSTQYF

D gene: .
V gene: TRBV7-2
J gene: TRBJ2-5
clone size: few
CDR3 DNA: TGTGCCAGCAGCTTCGGGATGGGAAGAGAGACCCAGTACTTC
CDR3 protein: CASSFGMGRETQYF

D gene: TRBD1
V gene: TRBV20-1
J gene: TRBJ1-6
clone size: many
CDR3 DNA: TGCAGTGCTAGGAGCCGGGACAGGGGAGCCTATAATTCACCCCTCCACTTT
CDR3 protein: CSARSRDRGAYNSPLHF

D gene: .
V gene: TRBV12-3/TRBV12-4
J gene: TRBJ1-1
clone size: .
CDR3 DNA: TGTGCCAGCAGTTTGTATGGGACCCGGGCTGAAGCTTTCTTT
CDR3 protein: CASSLYGTRAEAFF

D gene: .
V gene: TRBV7-2
J gene: TRBJ2-3
clone size: many
CDR3 DNA: TGTGCCAGCAGGATCCCAGGGCACCAGGGAAATACGCAGTATTTT
CDR3 protein: CASRIPGHQGNTQYF

D gene: .
V gene: TRBV4-1
J gene: TRBJ2-1
clone size: many
CDR3 DNA: TGCGCCAGCAGCCCGTTCAAGACAGCCAATGAGCAGTTCTTC
CDR3 protein: CASSPFKTANEQFF

D gene: .
V gene: TRBV30
J gene: TRBJ2-2
clone size: .
CDR3 DNA: TGTGCCTGGTCGTGGAACACCGGGGAGCTGTTTTTT
CDR3 protein: CAWSWNTGELFF

D gene: .
V gene: TRBV20-1
J gene: TRBJ2-5
clone size: many
CDR3 DNA: TGCAGTGCTAGCGATAGCGGAAAGAAAGAGACCCAGTACTTC
CDR3 protein: CSASDSGKKETQYF

D gene: .
V gene: TRBV5-1
J gene: TRBJ2-3
clone size: many
CDR3 DNA: TGCGCCAGCAGCTTGATAGGGCGGTCCAGCACAGATACGCAGTATTTT
CDR3 protein: CASSLIGRSSTDTQYF

D gene: .
V gene: TRBV28
J gene: TRBJ2-5
clone size: .
CDR3 DNA: TGTGCCAGCAAATGGAGTCAGCGGGACCAAGAGACCCAGTACTTC
CDR3 protein: CASKWSQRDQETQYF

D gene: TRBD2
V gene: TRBV6-1
J gene: TRBJ2-3
clone size: .
CDR3 DNA: TGTGCCATCGGGTTGCGGGAGCGACCAGATACGCAGTATTTT
CDR3 protein: CAIGLRERPDTQYF

D gene: .
V gene: TRBV3-1
J gene: TRBJ1-1
clone size: few
CDR3 DNA: TGTGCCAGCAGCCAAGACCCGAACACTGAAGCTTTCTTT
CDR3 protein: CASSQDPNTEAFF

D gene: .
V gene: TRBV6-2/TRBV6-3
J gene: TRBJ2-5
clone size: many
CDR3 DNA: TGTGCCAGCAGTTACTCGACGGGGGTCCCCCAGGAAGAGACCCAGTACTTC
CDR3 protein: CASSYSTGVPQEETQYF

D gene: TRBD2
V gene: TRBV19
J gene: TRBJ2-1
clone size: .
CDR3 DNA: TGTGCCTCTCCCGGGGGGACTAGCGTGCGGAATGAGCAGTTCTTC
CDR3 protein: CASPGGTSVRNEQFF

D gene: .
V gene: TRBV4-3
J gene: TRBJ2-1
clone size: .
CDR3 DNA: TGCGCCAGCAGCCAAAGCAGCGGCAATGAGCAGTTCTTC
CDR3 protein: CASSQSSGNEQFF

D gene: .
V gene: TRBV6-6
J gene: TRBJ2-5
clone size: .
CDR3 DNA: TGTGCCGGCAGTTACGACAGGAAAGAGACCCAGTACTTC
CDR3 protein: CAGSYDRKETQYF

D gene: TRBD2
V gene: TRBV7-2
J gene: TRBJ2-7
clone size: many
CDR3 DNA: TGTGCCAGCAGCTCCGGACTAGGGTACGAGCAGTACTTC
CDR3 protein: CASSSGLGYEQYF

D gene: TRBD1
V gene: TRBV29-1
J gene: TRBJ2-3
clone size: many
CDR3 DNA: TGCAGCGGGCGACAGGGGAGCACAGATACGCAGTATTTT
CDR3 protein: CSGRQGSTDTQYF

D gene: TRBD1
V gene: TRBV6-5
J gene: TRBJ1-2
clone size: many
CDR3 DNA: TGTGCCAGCAGTACTATTCCGGGACAGGGGACGGACTATGGCTACACCTTC
CDR3 protein: CASSTIPGQGTDYGYTF

D gene: TRBD2
V gene: TRBV7-8
J gene: TRBJ2-7
clone size: .
CDR3 DNA: TGTGCCAGCAGCTTTCTTGGGGGGGGAGTACGTTCCTACGAGCAGTACTTC
CDR3 protein: CASSFLGGGVRSYEQYF

D gene: TRBD2
V gene: TRBV4-2
J gene: TRBJ2-1
clone size: .
CDR3 DNA: TGTGCCAGCAGCCCTCGACTAGCGGGGGATACCTACAATGAGCAGTTCTTC
CDR3 protein: CASSPRLAGDTYNEQFF

D gene: .
V gene: TRBV5-4
J gene: TRBJ1-5
clone size: few
CDR3 DNA: TGTGCCAGCAGCTTCGGAGGGTTGGAGCCCCAGCATTTT
CDR3 protein: CASSFGGLEPQHF

D gene: .
V gene: TRBV27
J gene: TRBJ2-1
clone size: .
CDR3 DNA: TGTGCCAGCAGTTTATCTACCGCAGCCTCCTACAATGAGCAGTTCTTC
CDR3 protein: CASSLSTAASYNEQFF

D gene: TRBD2
V gene: TRBV7-9
J gene: TRBJ2-3
clone size: .
CDR3 DNA: TGTGCCAGCAGCTCGGGAATCACTAGCGGCTCTAGCACAGATACGCAGTATTTT
CDR3 protein: CASSSGITSGSSTDTQYF

D gene: .
V gene: TRBV5-5
J gene: TRBJ2-2
clone size: few
CDR3 DNA: TGTGCCAGCAGATTTGGGCGGCCGAACACCGGGGAGCTGTTTTTT
CDR3 protein: CASRFGRPNTGELFF

D gene: .
V gene: TRBV7-8
J gene: TRBJ2-3
clone size: .
CDR3 DNA: TGTGCCAGCAGCTTAGATGCGGGACGAAGCACAGATACGCAGTATTTT
CDR3 protein: CASSLDAGRSTDTQYF